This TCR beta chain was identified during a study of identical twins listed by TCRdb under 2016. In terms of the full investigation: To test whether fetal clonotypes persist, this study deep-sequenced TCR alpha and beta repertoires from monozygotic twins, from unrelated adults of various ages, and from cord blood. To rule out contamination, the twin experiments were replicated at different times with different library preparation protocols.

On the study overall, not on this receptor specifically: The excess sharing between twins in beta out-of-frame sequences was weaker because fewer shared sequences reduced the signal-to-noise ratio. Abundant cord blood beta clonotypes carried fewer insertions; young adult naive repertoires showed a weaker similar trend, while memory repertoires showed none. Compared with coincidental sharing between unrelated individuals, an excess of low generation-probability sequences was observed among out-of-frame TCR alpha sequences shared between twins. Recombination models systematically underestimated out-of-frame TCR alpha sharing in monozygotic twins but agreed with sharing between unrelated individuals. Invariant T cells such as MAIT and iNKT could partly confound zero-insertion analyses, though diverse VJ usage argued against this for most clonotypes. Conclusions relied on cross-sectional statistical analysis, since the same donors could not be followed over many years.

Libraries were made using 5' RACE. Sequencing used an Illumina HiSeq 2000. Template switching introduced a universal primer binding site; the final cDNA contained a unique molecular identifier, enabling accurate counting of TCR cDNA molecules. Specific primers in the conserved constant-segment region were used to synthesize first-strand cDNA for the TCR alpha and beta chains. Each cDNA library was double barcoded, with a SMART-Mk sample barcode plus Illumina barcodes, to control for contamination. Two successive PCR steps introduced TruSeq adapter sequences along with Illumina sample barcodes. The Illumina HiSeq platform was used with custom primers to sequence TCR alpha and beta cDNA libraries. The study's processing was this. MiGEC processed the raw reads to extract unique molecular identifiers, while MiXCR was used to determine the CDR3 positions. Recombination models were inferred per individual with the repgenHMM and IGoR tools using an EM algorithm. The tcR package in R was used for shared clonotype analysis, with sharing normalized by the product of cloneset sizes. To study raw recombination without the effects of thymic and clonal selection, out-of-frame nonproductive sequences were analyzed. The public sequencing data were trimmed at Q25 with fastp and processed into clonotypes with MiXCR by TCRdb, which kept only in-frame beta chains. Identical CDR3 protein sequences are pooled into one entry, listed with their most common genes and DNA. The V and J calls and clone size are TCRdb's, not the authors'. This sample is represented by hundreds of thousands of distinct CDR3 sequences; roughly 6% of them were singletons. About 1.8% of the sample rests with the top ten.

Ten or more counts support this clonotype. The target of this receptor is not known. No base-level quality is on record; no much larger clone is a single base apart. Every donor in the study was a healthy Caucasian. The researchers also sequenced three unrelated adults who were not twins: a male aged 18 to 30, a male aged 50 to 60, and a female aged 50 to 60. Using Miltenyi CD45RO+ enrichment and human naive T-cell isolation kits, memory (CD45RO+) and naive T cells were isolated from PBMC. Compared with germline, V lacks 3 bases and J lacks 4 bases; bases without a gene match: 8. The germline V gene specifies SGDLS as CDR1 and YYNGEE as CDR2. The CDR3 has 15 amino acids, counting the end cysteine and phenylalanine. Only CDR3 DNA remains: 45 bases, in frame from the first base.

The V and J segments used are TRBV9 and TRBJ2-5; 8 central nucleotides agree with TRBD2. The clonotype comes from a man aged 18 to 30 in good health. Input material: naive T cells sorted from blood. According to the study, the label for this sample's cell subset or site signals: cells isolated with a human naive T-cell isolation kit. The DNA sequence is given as TGTGCCAGCAGCGCAGCGGGAGTGAGGGGAGAGACCCAGTACTTC. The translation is CASSAAGVRGETQYF.